This entry lists 13 T cell receptor beta chains sequenced from one sample in a study of blood T cell repertoires in COVID-19. TCRdb's copy holds only in-frame clones and misses some; the assay was immunoSEQ multiplex PCR. The profile shows more than 85,000 clones, around 90% of them singletons. Sample: peripheral blood. These receptors were taken from a man in his sixties or seventies with acute or convalescent COVID-19.

The V and J genes are TRBV9 and TRBJ2-5; 8 bases match TRBD1. The trim removed 4 bases at V and 4 bases at J, leaving 12 bases unmatched. CDR1 and CDR2 from the germline V gene are SGDLS and YYNGEE. The CDR3 extends over 16 amino acids. CDR3: CASSRRGTGGRETQYF. In DNA form, the CDR3 reads TGTGCCAGCAGCCGTAGGGGTACAGGGGGTCGAGAGACCCAGTACTTC. The full variable domain, in which reference TRBV9 and TRBJ2-5 provide the parts outside the CDR3, is DSGVTQTPKHLITATGQRVTLRCSPRSGDLSVYWYQQSLDQGLQFLIQYYNGEERAKGNILERFSAQQFPDLHSELNLSSLELGDSALYFCASSRRGTGGRETQYFGPGTRLLVL.

V usage is TRBV5-1 and J usage is TRBJ1-1, with 7 bases matching TRBD1. Germline V gene lookup returns CDR1 SGHRS and CDR2 YFSETQ. J gave up 7 bases and V 2 bases, and 8 bases lay outside the gene matches. This CDR3 is 14 amino acids long. The CDR3 DNA is TGCGCCAGCAGCTTTGAGGGGGCCTATGGTGAAGCTTTCTTT. It specifies CASSFEGAYGEAFF.

The chain joins TRBV19 to TRBJ2-3; 10 bases match TRBD1. There are 13 residues in the CDR3. Germline CDR1 LNHDA, CDR2 SQIVND (reference sequence). The V and J ends lost 4 bases and 5 bases, in that order; junction bases with no gene match: 0. The CDR3 sequence: CASSRDRGDTQYF. CDR3 nucleotides: TGTGCCAGTAGTAGGGACAGGGGAGATACGCAGTATTTT.

This chain uses TRBV28 with TRBJ1-2, with 9 positions matching TRBD1. CDR1 MDHEN and CDR2 SYDVKM come from the germline V gene. V lost 6 bases and J lost 6; bases outside the gene matches: 11. The CDR3 is made up of 15 amino acids. The CDR3, as DNA: TGTGCCAGCAGCTCCATTACAGGGGGCTTAAATGGCTACACCTTC. It codes for CASSSITGGLNGYTF.

This clone showed up just a few times. V usage is TRBV28 and J usage is TRBJ1-5; 8 bases map to TRBD1. The CDR3 runs to 13 residues. Germline V gene data show CDR1 as MDHEN and CDR2 as SYDVKM. Losses at the gene ends were 8 bases for V and 2 bases for J; bases not matched to a gene: 2. The chain's CDR3 is CASGGQGNQPQHF. The CDR3 DNA follows: TGTGCCAGCGGGGGACAGGGCAATCAGCCCCAGCATTTT.

The gene calls are TRBV14 and TRBJ2-1; 7 bases match TRBD2. Germline assignment: CDR1 SGHDN and CDR2 FVKESK. The CDR3 totals 16 residues. V was pared by 1 base and J by 4 bases, with 7 bases of the junction left unmatched. The CDR3 bases are TGTGCCAGCAGCCAAGCGGCGGGGGAGACGTACAATGAGCAGTTCTTC. Its protein product is CASSQAAGETYNEQFF.

The V call is TRBV30, the J call TRBJ2-3, with TRBD2 as a possible D gene (5 bases). Germline V CDR1 and CDR2: GTSNPN, SVGIG (reference sequence). The CDR3 spans 15 residues. Between the trimmed V and J ends, which lost 2 bases and 5 bases, there was a span of 17 bases. CDR3 nucleotides: TGTGCCTGGAGTAGCCGAGGGAAACCTCAAGATACGCAGTATTTT. Translating gives CAWSSRGKPQDTQYF.

A single count supports this clone. The chain carries TRBV6-1 and TRBJ2-1; 7 bases align to TRBD1. CDR3 length equals 16 residues. Looked up from germline, CDR1 is MNHNS and CDR2 is SASEGT. The trim removed 4 bases at V and 7 bases at J, leaving 13 bases unmatched. In nucleotides, the CDR3 is TGTGCCAGCAGTGCCGGGACAGCCCCACTTGGTAATGAGCAGTTCTTC. Translated: CASSAGTAPLGNEQFF.

The rearrangement joins TRBV18 to TRBJ2-1, with 8 bases matching TRBD1. Unmatched junction bases numbered 8, after V lost 8 bases and J lost 5 bases. There are 14 residues in the CDR3. Germline values: CDR1 KGHSH, CDR2 LQKENI. Here the CDR3 reads CASRGQGPDNEQFF. CDR3 coding DNA: TGTGCCAGCCGTGGACAGGGCCCTGACAATGAGCAGTTCTTC. The full variable domain, rest sourced from reference TRBV18 and TRBJ2-1, is NAGVMQNPRHLVRRRGQEARLRCSPMKGHSHVYWYRQLPEEGLKFMVYLQKENIIDESGMPKERFSAEFPKEGPSILRIQQVVRGDSAAYFCASRGQGPDNEQFFGPGTRLTVL.

V is TRBV6-1 and J is TRBJ1-2; D not certain. This CDR3 is 14 amino acids long. The V and J ends lost 0 bases and 4 bases respectively, with 9 bases between them. The germline V gene has CDR1 MNHNS and CDR2 SASEGT. CDR3 sequence (DNA): TGTGCCAGCAGTGAAGCGCAAGGGAGCTATGGCTACACCTTC. Its translation is CASSEAQGSYGYTF.

This chain joins TRBV2 and TRBJ1-4, with 12 bases aligning to TRBD1. V shed 5 bases, J shed 3 bases, and the junction held 7 bases outside the gene matches. Germline CDR1 reads SNHLY; CDR2 reads FYNNEI. This CDR3 is built from 17 residues. The CDR3 nucleotides read TGTGCCAGCAGTTTTGGGACAGGGGGCTTTGCTAATGAAAAACTGTTTTTT. Its translation is CASSFGTGGFANEKLFF.

J is TRBJ1-1 and V is TRBV7-6, with a weak D call TRBD1 (6 bases). The CDR3 spans 15 residues. Per germline, CDR1 SGHVS and CDR2 FNYEAQ. The V end lost 3 bases, the J end lost 4 bases, and 15 bases lay between the germline ends. The CDR3 loop reads CASSLSQGRGTEAFF. DNA for the CDR3: TGTGCCAGCAGCTTGTCTCAGGGGCGCGGCACTGAAGCTTTCTTT.

In the case of this clone: This CDR3 is also generated by other DNA sequences in the sample. This chain connects TRBV6-5 to TRBJ1-5; D gene unclear. The germline V gene encodes CDR1 MNHEY and CDR2 SVGAGI. Trimming removed 6 bases from V and 6 bases from J, with 9 bases in between. The CDR3 is 12 residues long. The CDR3 sequence is CASSPPSQPQHF. CDR3 coding DNA: TGTGCCAGCAGCCCCCCCAGTCAGCCCCAGCATTTT.